This T cell receptor beta chain was obtained from a study of T-cell memory formation after mild COVID-19. Deletions cut 1 base from V and 7 bases from J, with 23 bases between. Germline CDR1 reads SEHNR; CDR2 reads FQNEAQ (reference sequence). This CDR3 has 18 amino acids. A few counts support this clonotype. A 5'RACE reaction primed in the constant segment made cDNA libraries of TCR alpha and TCR beta, and these carried sample barcodes and UMIs. One entry per CDR3 protein results from TCRdb running MiXCR on the 5' RACE reads. The data show 110,000 to 150,000 distinct CDR3 sequences, 14% to 15% seen once.

This sequence originates from an adult woman who had mild COVID-19 (a few samples of this study predate the infection). Cell type and time point are not known. Sequenced material: PBMCs or a T cell subset sorted from them (not recorded which). The V gene is TRBV7-9, the J gene TRBJ1-5; D is ambiguous. CDR3 amino acids: CASSLGPPRSPGFQPQHF. As DNA, the CDR3 is TGTGCCAGCAGCTTAGGGCCCCCACGTAGCCCCGGGTTCCAGCCCCAGCATTTT.